This T cell receptor (beta chain) was identified in a study of OX40 agonist ivuxolimab in advanced cancers. Findings of the study overall: Among the lowest levels of clonal expansion were found in partial responders at 0.1-3.0 mg/kg. It was not determined which antigens were specifically recognized by the peripheral T cells that had undergone clonal expansion. The average count of expanded clones was higher among CD8+ T cells than among CD4+. Clonal expansion from baseline to week 6 occurred in both CD4+ and CD8+ T cells.

The germline V gene has CDR1 SEHNR and CDR2 FQNEAQ (reference sequence). The V gene lost 0 bases and the J gene lost 3 bases, with 5 bases spanning the gap. This CDR3 spans 14 amino acids. This table comes from immunoSEQ multiplex PCR, and its TCRdb copy is limited to in-frame clones, with some not included. This sample has around 65,000 clones, with around 90% found just once. With respect to this clone: Its antigen is still unknown.

This TCR was recovered from an adult with an advanced solid tumor such as melanoma, head and neck, liver or kidney cancer. V usage is TRBV7-9 and J usage is TRBJ1-4; D uncertain. Sequences were derived from CD4+ or CD8+ T cells sorted from blood, sampled in a trial of the OX40 agonist ivuxolimab. Here the CDR3 reads CASSLAGSNEKLFF. The CDR3 region has the DNA TGTGCCAGCAGCTTAGCAGGCTCTAATGAAAAACTGTTTTTT.